What follows are 13 T cell receptor beta chains derived from one specimen sequenced in a study of blood T cells in healthy people across ages. A second roughly 6 to 12 cycle PCR used barcoded and J-beta primers. From the 5' RACE reads, TCRdb called clonotypes with MiXCR, one entry per CDR3 protein. The sample has around 600,000 distinct CDR3 sequences; roughly 43% are singletons. Material: blood. The receptors were sampled from a man of 80 years or more in good health.

The chain joins TRBV7-2 to TRBJ2-3, with TRBD1 matching over 9 bases. V lost 5 bases, J lost 3 bases, and 9 bases stayed unmatched. CDR1 SGHTA and CDR2 FQGNSA come from the germline V gene. CDR3 size: 16 residues. CDR3 loop: CASSGRDRVLTDTQYF. The CDR3, as DNA: TGTGCCAGCAGCGGGCGGGACAGGGTATTGACAGATACGCAGTATTTT.

V is TRBV20-1 and J is TRBJ2-1; 11 bases map to TRBD2. CDR1 and CDR2 (germline): DFQATT, SNEGSKA (reference sequence). The CDR3 loop spans 17 amino acids. Unmatched junction bases numbered 13, after V lost 3 bases and J lost 6 bases. CDR3 sequence reads: CSASVAPLAGGTNEQFF. CDR3 DNA: TGCAGTGCTAGTGTCGCCCCCCTAGCGGGGGGCACCAATGAGCAGTTCTTC.

This clonotype appeared a few times. The chain joins TRBV7-2 to TRBJ2-1; D is ambiguous. Germline lookup yields CDR1 SGHTA and CDR2 FQGNSA. The length of the CDR3 is 15 residues. V was clipped by 1 base and J by 0 bases, with 7 bases between them. This chain's CDR3 is CASSLEPSSYNEQFF. In DNA form, the CDR3 reads TGTGCCAGCAGCTTAGAGCCAAGCTCCTACAATGAGCAGTTCTTC.

The V gene is TRBV7-2, the J gene TRBJ2-7; D remains ambiguous. CDR1 is SGHTA, CDR2 FQGNSA, per germline. V shed 4 bases and J shed 1 base, with 11 bases lying between them. The CDR3 runs to 14 residues. CDR3: CASSSLGLSYEQYF. The DNA for the CDR3 is TGTGCCAGCAGCTCCCTAGGCCTTTCCTACGAGCAGTACTTC.

About this clonotype: This sequence may be a read error, since a much larger clone differs from it by one base. This chain links TRBV6-5 with TRBJ2-2; perhaps TRBD2 as D (5 bases). Germline V gene sequence: CDR1 MNHEY, CDR2 SVGAGI. The CDR3 is made up of 14 amino acids. V was trimmed by 6 bases and J by 4 bases, leaving 12 bases between them. CDR3 in DNA: TGTGCCAGCAGCTACGGGGTGGGCACCGGGGAGCTGTTTTTT. Translating it yields CASSYGVGTGELFF.

Only a few counts were recorded for this clonotype. The chain recombines TRBV4-3 with TRBJ2-7, with D unresolved. Germline V gene data show CDR1 as LGHNA and CDR2 as YSLEER. Trimming removed 1 base at V and 3 bases at J, with 13 bases between. The CDR3 is 15 residues long. CDR3 in DNA: TGCGCCAGCAGCCAAGGCCTAAGGACGAACTACGAGCAGTACTTC. Translating gives CASSQGLRTNYEQYF.

This clonotype came up a few times. One base away lies a much larger clone, so this may be a sequencing read error. The chain uses TRBV6-6 and TRBJ2-1; the D is unclear. TRBJ2-7 matches the DNA end more closely, so the J call is doubtful. The V gene's germline CDR1 is MNHNY and CDR2 SVGAGI (reference sequence). This CDR3 comprises 10 residues. CDR3 coding DNA: TGTGCCAGCAGTTACAATGAGCAGTACTTC. As protein: CASSYNEQYF.

This clonotype was recorded once. The gene calls are TRBV9 and TRBJ2-3, with 12 nucleotides matching TRBD2. Germline loops: CDR1 SGDLS, CDR2 YYNGEE. J was trimmed by 0 bases and V by 2 bases; bases with no gene match: 10. The CDR3 extends over 19 amino acids. The CDR3 loop is CASSVTSGSDRTSTDTQYF. In nucleotides, the CDR3 is TGTGCCAGCAGCGTGACTAGCGGGAGCGACCGCACTAGCACAGATACGCAGTATTTT.

This clonotype turned up a few times. The V and J genes are TRBV5-1 and TRBJ2-5; possible D gene TRBD2, 5 bases. Germline V CDR1 and CDR2: SGHRS, YFSETQ. V was shortened by 4 bases and J by 4 bases, with 14 bases between the two germline ends. The CDR3 totals 14 residues. This CDR3 reads CASSVDLASETQYF. The DNA for the CDR3 is TGCGCCAGCAGCGTGGACTTAGCATCAGAGACCCAGTACTTC.

The chain joins TRBV28 to TRBJ1-5; D gene uncertain. CDR3 length equals 14 residues. V was shortened by 6 bases and J by 4 bases, with 13 bases between the two germline ends. Germline CDR1 reads MDHEN; CDR2 reads SYDVKM. The CDR3 loop reads CASRRQVFNQPQHF. CDR3 coding DNA: TGTGCCAGCAGACGGCAGGTTTTTAATCAGCCCCAGCATTTT. The full variable domain, its missing parts supplied by reference TRBV28 and TRBJ1-5, is DVKVTQSSRYLVKRTGEKVFLECVQDMDHENMFWYRQDPGLGLRLIYFSYDVKMKEKGDIPEGYSVSREKKERFSLILESASTNQTSMYLCASRRQVFNQPQHFGDGTRLSIL.

This clonotype was seen a handful of times. This sequence joins TRBV7-2 and TRBJ2-7, with D tentatively TRBD2 (5 bases). The CDR3 contains 14 residues. V lost 1 base, J lost 3 bases, and 10 bases lay in between. Germline CDR1 is SGHTA and CDR2 is FQGNSA. The CDR3 region has the DNA TGTGCCAGCAGCTTAGAGGGTAGCGACTACGAGCAGTACTTC. Translating gives CASSLEGSDYEQYF.

This clonotype occurred once. The chain recombines TRBV7-2 with TRBJ2-5, with D maybe TRBD2 (5 bases). Gene TRBJ2-7 matches the end of the DNA better, so the J call may be wrong. CDR1 SGHTA and CDR2 FQGNSA come from the germline V gene. CDR3 size: 15 residues. The CDR3 region is CASSPSAGSVYEQYF. The CDR3 nucleotides read TGTGCCAGCAGCCCCTCGGCGGGCTCCGTTTACGAGCAGTACTTC.

This chain uses TRBV6-2 or TRBV6-3 with TRBJ2-3; TRBD2 agrees at 7 bases. The CDR3 consists of 17 residues. J lost 4 bases, V lost 2 bases, and 12 bases had no gene match. Germline V gene sequence: CDR1 MNHEY, CDR2 SVGEGT. CDR3 nucleotide sequence: TGTGCCAGCAGTTACGGTGGGAGGGGCCGCCTGGCAGATACGCAGTATTTT. Its translation: CASSYGGRGRLADTQYF.